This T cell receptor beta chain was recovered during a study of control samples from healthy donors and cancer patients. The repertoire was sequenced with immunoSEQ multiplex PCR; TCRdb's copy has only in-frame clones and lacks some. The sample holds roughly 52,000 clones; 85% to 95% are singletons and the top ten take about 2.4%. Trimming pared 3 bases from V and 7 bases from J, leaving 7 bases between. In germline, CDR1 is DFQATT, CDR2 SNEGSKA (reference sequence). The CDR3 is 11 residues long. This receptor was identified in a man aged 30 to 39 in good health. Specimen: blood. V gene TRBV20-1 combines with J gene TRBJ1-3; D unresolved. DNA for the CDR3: TGCAGTGCTAGCCTGGGGAACACCATATATTTT. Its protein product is CSASLGNTIYF.